These 5 T cell receptor beta chains came from one sample sequenced in a study of blood T cells in healthy people across ages. For the second PCR, which ran for about 7 to 11 cycles, a sample-barcoded 5' primer and a J-beta primer mix were used. TCRdb called the 5' RACE reads again in MiXCR, with one record for every CDR3 protein. The sample has about 1.4 million distinct CDR3 sequences, around 55% seen once. What was sequenced was blood. The origin of the receptors is a man aged 18 to 29 in good health.

This chain connects TRBV5-1 to TRBJ2-2; 9 bases are a match to TRBD1. The V gene's germline CDR1 is SGHRS and CDR2 YFSETQ. This CDR3 spans 17 amino acids. Trimming removed 4 bases from V and 5 bases from J; junction bases left unmatched: 12. The CDR3 DNA is TGCGCCAGCAGCCCGCGGCCTAGGACAGGGGTAACCGGGGAGCTGTTTTTT. This encodes CASSPRPRTGVTGELFF. Looking up the rest from reference TRBV5-1 and TRBJ2-2 gives the full variable domain: KAGVTQTPRYLIKTRGQQVTLSCSPISGHRSVSWYQQTPGQGLQFLFEYFSETQRNKGNFPGRFSGRQFSNSRSEMNVSTLELGDSALYLCASSPRPRTGVTGELFFGEGSRLTVL.

The chain couples TRBV10-3 to TRBJ1-1; D not resolved. CDR1 is ENHRY and CDR2 is SYGVKD in the germline V gene. This CDR3 comprises 12 residues. V gave up 3 bases and J gave up 11 bases, with 13 bases separating them. The CDR3 nucleotides read TGTGCCATCAGTGAATTAGGTCCCGGGGCTTTCTTT. Translated, it gives CAISELGPGAFF.

This clonotype was observed a few times. The CDR3 nucleotides are TGCAGCGTTGGTCGAGGAAACTATGGCTACACCTTC. Amino acids: CSVGRGNYGYTF. V is TRBV29-1 and J is TRBJ1-2; D gene unclear. The V gene's germline CDR1 is SQVTM and CDR2 ANQGSEA. CDR3 length equals 12 residues. V lost 4 bases and J lost 2, with 8 bases in between.

V is TRBV6-5 and J is TRBJ2-5; 11 bases fit TRBD2. This CDR3 is 13 amino acids long. V shed 6 bases and J 13 bases; nucleotides not matched to a gene: 10. Germline loops: CDR1 MNHEY, CDR2 SVGAGI. CDR3 protein: CASSPTSGAPGYF. For the CDR3, the DNA is TGTGCCAGCAGCCCGACTAGCGGGGCGCCTGGGTACTTC.

This clonotype was seen more than once but under ten times. The V and J genes are TRBV7-2 and TRBJ2-7; 11 nucleotides agree with TRBD2. Germline V gene lookup returns CDR1 SGHTA and CDR2 FQGNSA. The length of the CDR3 is 16 residues. The ends lost 1 base at V and 4 bases at J; junction bases unmatched: 6. The CDR3 bases are TGTGCCAGCAGCTTAGGTGAGGCTAGCGGGAGGTACGAGCAGTACTTC. Encoded protein: CASSLGEASGRYEQYF.